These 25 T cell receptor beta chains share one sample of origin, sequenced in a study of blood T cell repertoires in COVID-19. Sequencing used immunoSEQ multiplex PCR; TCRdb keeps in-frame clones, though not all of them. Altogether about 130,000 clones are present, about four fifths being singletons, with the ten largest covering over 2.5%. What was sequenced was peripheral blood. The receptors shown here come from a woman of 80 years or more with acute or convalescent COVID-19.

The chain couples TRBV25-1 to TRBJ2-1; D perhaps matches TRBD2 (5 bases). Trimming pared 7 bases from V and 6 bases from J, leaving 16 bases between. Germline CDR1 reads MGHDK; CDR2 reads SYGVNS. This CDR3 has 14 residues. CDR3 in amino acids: CASIGMAAGNEQFF. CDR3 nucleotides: TGTGCCAGCATTGGCATGGCCGCGGGCAATGAGCAGTTCTTC.

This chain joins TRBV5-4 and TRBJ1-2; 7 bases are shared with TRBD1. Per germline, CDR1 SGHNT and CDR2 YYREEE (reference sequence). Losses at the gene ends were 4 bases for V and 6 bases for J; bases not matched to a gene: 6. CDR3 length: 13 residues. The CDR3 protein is CASSVDREDGYTF. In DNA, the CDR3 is TGTGCCAGCAGCGTAGACAGGGAGGATGGCTACACCTTC.

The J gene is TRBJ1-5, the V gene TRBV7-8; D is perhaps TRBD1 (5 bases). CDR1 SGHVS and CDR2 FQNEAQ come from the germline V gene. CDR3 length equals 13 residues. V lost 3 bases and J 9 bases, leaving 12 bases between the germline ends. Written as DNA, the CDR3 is TGTGCCAGCAGCTTGGAACAGGCCAGGCCCCAGCATTTT. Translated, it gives CASSLEQARPQHF.

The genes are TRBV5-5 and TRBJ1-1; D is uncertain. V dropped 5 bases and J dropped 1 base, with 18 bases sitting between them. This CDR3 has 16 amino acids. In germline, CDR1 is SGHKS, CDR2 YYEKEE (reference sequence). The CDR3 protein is CASRQSWQARNTEAFF. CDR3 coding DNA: TGTGCCAGCAGACAATCGTGGCAGGCCAGGAACACTGAAGCTTTCTTT.

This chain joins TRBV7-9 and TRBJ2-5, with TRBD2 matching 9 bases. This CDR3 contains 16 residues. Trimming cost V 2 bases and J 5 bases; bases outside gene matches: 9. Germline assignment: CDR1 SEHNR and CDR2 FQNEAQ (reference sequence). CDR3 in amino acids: CASSLSGGLAYETQYF. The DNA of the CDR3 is TGTGCCAGCAGCTTAAGTGGGGGACTAGCATATGAGACCCAGTACTTC.

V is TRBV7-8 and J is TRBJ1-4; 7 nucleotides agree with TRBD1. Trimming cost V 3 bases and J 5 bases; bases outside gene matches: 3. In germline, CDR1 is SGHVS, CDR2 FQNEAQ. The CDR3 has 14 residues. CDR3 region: CASSLDRLNEKLFF. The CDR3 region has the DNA TGTGCCAGCAGCTTGGACAGGTTGAATGAAAAACTGTTTTTT.

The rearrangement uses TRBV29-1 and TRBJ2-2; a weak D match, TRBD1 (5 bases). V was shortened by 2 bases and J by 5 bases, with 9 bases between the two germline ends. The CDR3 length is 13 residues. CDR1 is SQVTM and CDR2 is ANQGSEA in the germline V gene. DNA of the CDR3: TGCAGCGTTGAATATAGGGGAACCGGGGAGCTGTTTTTT. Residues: CSVEYRGTGELFF.

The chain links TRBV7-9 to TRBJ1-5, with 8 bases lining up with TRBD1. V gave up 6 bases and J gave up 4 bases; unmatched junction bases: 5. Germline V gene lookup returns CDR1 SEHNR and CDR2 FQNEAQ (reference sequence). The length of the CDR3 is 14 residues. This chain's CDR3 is CASSPGGANQPQHF. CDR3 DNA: TGTGCCAGCAGTCCAGGGGGCGCGAATCAGCCCCAGCATTTT.

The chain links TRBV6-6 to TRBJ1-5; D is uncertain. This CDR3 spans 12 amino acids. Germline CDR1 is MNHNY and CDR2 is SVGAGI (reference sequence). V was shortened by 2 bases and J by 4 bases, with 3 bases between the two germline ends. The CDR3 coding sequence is TGTGCCAGCAGTTACGAGAATCAGCCCCAGCATTTT. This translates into CASSYENQPQHF.

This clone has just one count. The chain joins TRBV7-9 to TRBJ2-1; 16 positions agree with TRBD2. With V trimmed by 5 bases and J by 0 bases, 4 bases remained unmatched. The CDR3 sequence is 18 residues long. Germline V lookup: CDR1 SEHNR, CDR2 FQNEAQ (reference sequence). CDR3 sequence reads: CASSHGTSGGASYNEQFF. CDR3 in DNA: TGTGCCAGCAGCCACGGGACTAGCGGGGGGGCCTCCTACAATGAGCAGTTCTTC.

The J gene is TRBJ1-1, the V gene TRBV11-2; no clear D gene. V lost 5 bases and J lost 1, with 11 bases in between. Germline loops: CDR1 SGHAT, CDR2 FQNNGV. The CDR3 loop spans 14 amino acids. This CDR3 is CASSPSRANTEAFF. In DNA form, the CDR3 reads TGTGCCAGCAGCCCATCGAGGGCGAACACTGAAGCTTTCTTT.

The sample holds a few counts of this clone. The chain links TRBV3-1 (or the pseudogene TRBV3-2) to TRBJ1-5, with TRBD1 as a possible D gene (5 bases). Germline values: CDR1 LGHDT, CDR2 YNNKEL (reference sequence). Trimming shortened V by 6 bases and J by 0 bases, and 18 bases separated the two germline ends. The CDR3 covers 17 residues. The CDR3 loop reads CASSPGHLLYSNQPQHF. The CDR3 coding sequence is TGTGCCAGCAGTCCCGGACATCTTCTTTATAGCAATCAGCCCCAGCATTTT.

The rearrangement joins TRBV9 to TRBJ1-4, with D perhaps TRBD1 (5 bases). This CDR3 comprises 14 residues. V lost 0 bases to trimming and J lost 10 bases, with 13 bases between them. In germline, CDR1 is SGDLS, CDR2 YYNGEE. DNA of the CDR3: TGTGCCAGCAGCGTAGAGGCAGGCGGGGCAAAACTGTTTTTT. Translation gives CASSVEAGGAKLFF.

CDR3 in DNA: TGTGCCTGGAGCGGGTCAGATACGCAGTATTTT. This encodes CAWSGSDTQYF. The chain is built from TRBV30 and TRBJ2-3, with D unclear. With 3 bases removed from V and 4 bases from J, the gap between germline ends came to 5 bases. CDR1 and CDR2 from the germline V gene are GTSNPN and SVGIG (reference sequence). The CDR3 spans 11 residues.

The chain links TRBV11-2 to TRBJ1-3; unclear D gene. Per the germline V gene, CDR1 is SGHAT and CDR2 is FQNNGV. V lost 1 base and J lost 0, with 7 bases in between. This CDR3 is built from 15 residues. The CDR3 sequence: CASSLGVNSGNTIYF. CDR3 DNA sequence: TGTGCCAGCAGCTTAGGAGTTAACTCTGGAAACACCATATATTTT.

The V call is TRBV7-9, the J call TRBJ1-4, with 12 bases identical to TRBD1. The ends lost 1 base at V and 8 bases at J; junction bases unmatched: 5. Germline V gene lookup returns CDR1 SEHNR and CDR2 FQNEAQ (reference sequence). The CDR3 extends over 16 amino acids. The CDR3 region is CASSLGDRGLQEKLFF. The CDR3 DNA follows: TGTGCCAGCAGCTTAGGGGACAGGGGGCTTCAAGAAAAACTGTTTTTT.

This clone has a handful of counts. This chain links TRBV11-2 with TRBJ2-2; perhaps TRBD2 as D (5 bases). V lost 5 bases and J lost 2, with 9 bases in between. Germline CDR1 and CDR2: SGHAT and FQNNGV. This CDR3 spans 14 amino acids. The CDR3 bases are TGTGCCAGCAGCAGCCGACTAAACACCGGGGAGCTGTTTTTT. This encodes CASSSRLNTGELFF.

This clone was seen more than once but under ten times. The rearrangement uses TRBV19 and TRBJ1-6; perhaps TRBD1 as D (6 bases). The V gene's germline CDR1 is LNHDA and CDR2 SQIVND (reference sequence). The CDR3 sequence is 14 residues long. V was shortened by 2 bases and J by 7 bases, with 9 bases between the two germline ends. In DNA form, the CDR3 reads TGTGCCAGTAGTATAAACAGGGACAATTCACCCCTCCACTTT. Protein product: CASSINRDNSPLHF.

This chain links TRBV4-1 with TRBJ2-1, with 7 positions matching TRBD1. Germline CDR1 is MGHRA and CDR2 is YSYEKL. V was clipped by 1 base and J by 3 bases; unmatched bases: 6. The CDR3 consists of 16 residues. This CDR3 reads CASSQGTGLNYNEQFF. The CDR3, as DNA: TGCGCCAGCAGCCAAGGGACAGGCCTGAACTACAATGAGCAGTTCTTC.

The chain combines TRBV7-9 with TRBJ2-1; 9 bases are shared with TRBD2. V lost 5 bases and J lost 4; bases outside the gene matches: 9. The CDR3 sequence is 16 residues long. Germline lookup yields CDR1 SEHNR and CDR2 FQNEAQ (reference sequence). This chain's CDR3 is CASSVPSGAIYNEQFF. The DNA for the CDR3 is TGTGCCAGCAGCGTACCTAGCGGGGCTATTTACAATGAGCAGTTCTTC.

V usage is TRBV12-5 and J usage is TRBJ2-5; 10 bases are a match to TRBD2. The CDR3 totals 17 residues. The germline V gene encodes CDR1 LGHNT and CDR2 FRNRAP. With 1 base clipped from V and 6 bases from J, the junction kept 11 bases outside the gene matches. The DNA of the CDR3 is TGTGCTAGTGGTTTGGAAACTTCGATACTAGCGGGGCAGACCCAGTACTTC. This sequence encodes CASGLETSILAGQTQYF.

CDR3 DNA sequence: TGTGCCACCTGGGAGGACGGTGCCCGGGATACGCAGTATTTT. This gives the protein CATWEDGARDTQYF. The gene calls are TRBV27 and TRBJ2-3; perhaps TRBD2 as D (6 bases). This CDR3 contains 14 residues. Between the trimmed V and J ends, which lost 10 bases and 6 bases, there was a span of 20 bases. Germline V gene data show CDR1 as MNHEY and CDR2 as SMNVEV (reference sequence).

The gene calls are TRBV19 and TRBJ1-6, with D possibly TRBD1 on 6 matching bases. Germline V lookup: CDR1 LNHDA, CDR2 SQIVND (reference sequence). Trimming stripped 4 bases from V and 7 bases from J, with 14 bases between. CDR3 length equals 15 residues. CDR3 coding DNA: TGTGCCAGTAGTACCACAGGGCGGGGGAATTCACCCCTCCACTTT. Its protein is CASSTTGRGNSPLHF.

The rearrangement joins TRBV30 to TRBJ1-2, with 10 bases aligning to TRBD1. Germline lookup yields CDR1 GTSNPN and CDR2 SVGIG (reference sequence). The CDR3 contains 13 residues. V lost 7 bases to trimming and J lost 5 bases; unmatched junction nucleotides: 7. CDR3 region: CASQTGGGYGYTF. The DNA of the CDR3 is TGTGCCTCCCAGACAGGGGGCGGTTATGGCTACACCTTC.

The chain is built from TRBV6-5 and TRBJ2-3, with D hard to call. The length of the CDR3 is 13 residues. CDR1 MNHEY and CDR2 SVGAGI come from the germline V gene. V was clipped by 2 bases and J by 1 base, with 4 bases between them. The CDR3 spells CASSYGRTDTQYF. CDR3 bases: TGTGCCAGCAGTTACGGGCGCACAGATACGCAGTATTTT.